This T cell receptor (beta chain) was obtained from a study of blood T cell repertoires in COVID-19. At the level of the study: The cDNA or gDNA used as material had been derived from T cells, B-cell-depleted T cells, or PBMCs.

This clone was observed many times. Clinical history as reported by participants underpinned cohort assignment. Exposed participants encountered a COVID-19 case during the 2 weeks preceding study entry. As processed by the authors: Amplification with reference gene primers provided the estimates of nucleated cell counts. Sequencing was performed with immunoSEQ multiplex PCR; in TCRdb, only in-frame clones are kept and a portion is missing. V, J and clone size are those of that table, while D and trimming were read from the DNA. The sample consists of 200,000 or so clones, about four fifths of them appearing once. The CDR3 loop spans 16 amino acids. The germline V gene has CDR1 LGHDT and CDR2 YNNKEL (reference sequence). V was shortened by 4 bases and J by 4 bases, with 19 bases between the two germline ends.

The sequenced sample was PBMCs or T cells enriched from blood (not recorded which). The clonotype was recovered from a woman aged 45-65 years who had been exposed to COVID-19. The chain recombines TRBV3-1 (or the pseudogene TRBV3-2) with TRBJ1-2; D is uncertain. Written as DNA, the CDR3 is TGTGCCAGCAGCCGTACACCCCGGGAGGTTCTCTATGGCTACACCTTC. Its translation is CASSRTPREVLYGYTF.